Listed below are T cell receptor beta chains from one sample, sequenced in a study of T cell repertoires in cytomegalovirus infection. The antigens for these receptors are not known. MiXCR, run by TCRdb on the reads, gives a single entry per CDR3 protein. The sample contains around 360,000 distinct CDR3 sequences, roughly 34% of which appear only once. The sequencing used cultured PBMCs, collected from culture after CMV antigen stimulation. The receptors come from a human donor in good health (CMV status not recorded). Some clones in this sample may be carry-over from other donors' samples. Both conserved end residues are part of each CDR3. D genes are given only for firm matches. Only some rows state a clone size, as once, few, many or a class for expanded clones.

D	length	V	size	J	DNA	CDR3
.	14	TRBV19	many	TRBJ2-1	TGTGCCAGTAAGGAAAGGCCGCCCTACAATGAGCAGTTCTTC	CASKERPPYNEQFF
.	13	TRBV7-2	.	TRBJ2-1	TGTGCCAGCACCCGGACCTCCTACAATGAGCAGTTCTTC	CASTRTSYNEQFF
.	14	TRBV28	.	TRBJ1-2	TGTGCCAGCAGTTTGACTAACGGGGGCTATGGCTACACCTTC	CASSLTNGGYGYTF
TRBD1	16	TRBV20-1	.	TRBJ2-3	TGCAGTGCGGGGGCGGCAGGGGGTGATTTCACAGATACGCAGTATTTT	CSAGAAGGDFTDTQYF
TRBD1	15	TRBV7-9	few	TRBJ1-2	TGTGCCAGCAGCCTGGGACAGGGTTGGCTCTATGGCTACACCTTC	CASSLGQGWLYGYTF
.	16	TRBV7-2	many	TRBJ2-5	TGTGCCAGCACCCAAGAGGGGGAGACGGGGTCGGAGACCCAGTACTTC	CASTQEGETGSETQYF
.	15	TRBV6-5	few	TRBJ1-3	TGTGCCAGCAGTTACTCGTACAGCTCTGGAAACACCATATATTTT	CASSYSYSSGNTIYF
.	12	TRBV6-1	.	TRBJ2-5	TGTGCCAGCAGCTTCGTAGGAGAGACCCAGTACTTC	CASSFVGETQYF
TRBD2	16	TRBV4-3	few	TRBJ2-7	TGCGCCAGCAGCCAAGATCGGGGGGGAGGGTCCCACGAGCAGTACTTC	CASSQDRGGGSHEQYF
.	16	TRBV14	.	TRBJ1-2	TGTGCCAGCAGCCAAGATCTTCTGCAGTCGGCCTATGGCTACACCTTC	CASSQDLLQSAYGYTF
.	16	TRBV19	.	TRBJ1-6	TGTGCCAGTAGTACCGGACTGTTCTCCTATAATTCACCCCTCCACTTT	CASSTGLFSYNSPLHF
TRBD1	18	TRBV5-5	.	TRBJ1-1	TGTGCCAGCACCCAGGTCCGGGGACAGGCAACTATGAACACTGAAGCTTTCTTT	CASTQVRGQATMNTEAFF
TRBD2	15	TRBV12-3/TRBV12-4	few	TRBJ2-1	TGTGCCAGCAGTTTTTCGTGGGAGGGCCGCTATGAGCAGTTCTTC	CASSFSWEGRYEQFF